This T cell receptor (beta chain) was found in a study of blood T cell repertoires in COVID-19. As for the study in general: COVID-19 samples from acute and convalescent phases originated in the United States, Italy and Spain. PBMCs, B-cell-depleted T cells, or T cells provided the cDNA or gDNA that made up the material.

Germline V gene sequence: CDR1 ENHRY, CDR2 SYGVKD. The CDR3 contains 15 residues. Deletions cut 3 bases from V and 1 base from J, with 7 bases between. Authors' analysis steps: Amplifying reference gene primers gave estimates of nucleated cell counts. Repertoires were generated with immunoSEQ multiplex PCR, while TCRdb's copy carries only in-frame clones and drops some. From that table come the V and J calls and clone size; the DNA was used to work out D and trimming. The sample has roughly 160,000 clones; 80% to 90% are singletons. The source is a man between 60 and 75 years old with acute or convalescent COVID-19. Material for sequencing was peripheral blood. The V and J genes are TRBV10-3 and TRBJ2-6; D might be TRBD1 (5 bases). DNA of the CDR3: TGTGCCATCAGTGATAACAGGTCTGGGGCCAACGTCCTGACTTTC. Translation gives CAISDNRSGANVLTF.